The T cell receptor (beta chain) described here comes from a study of T cell changes during pregnancy in multiple sclerosis. The data were produced by immunoSEQ multiplex PCR, yet TCRdb's version contains in-frame clones alone and is incomplete. The sample shows tens of thousands of clones, roughly 89% of them seen only once. From germline, CDR1 is MNHEY and CDR2 SVGAGI. The CDR3 extends over 15 amino acids. Trimming shortened V by 0 bases and J by 3 bases, and 12 bases separated the two germline ends. The chain carries TRBV6-5 and TRBJ2-7; D perhaps matches TRBD2 (6 bases). The sample here was CD4+ T cells from peripheral blood mononuclear cells, taken in the second trimester of pregnancy. The sequence came from a female donor in good health, enrolled as a control in a pregnancy study. The DNA of the CDR3 is TGTGCCAGCAGTTACTCCGGGGAGGCAGGCTACGAGCAGTACTTC. Translation: CASSYSGEAGYEQYF.